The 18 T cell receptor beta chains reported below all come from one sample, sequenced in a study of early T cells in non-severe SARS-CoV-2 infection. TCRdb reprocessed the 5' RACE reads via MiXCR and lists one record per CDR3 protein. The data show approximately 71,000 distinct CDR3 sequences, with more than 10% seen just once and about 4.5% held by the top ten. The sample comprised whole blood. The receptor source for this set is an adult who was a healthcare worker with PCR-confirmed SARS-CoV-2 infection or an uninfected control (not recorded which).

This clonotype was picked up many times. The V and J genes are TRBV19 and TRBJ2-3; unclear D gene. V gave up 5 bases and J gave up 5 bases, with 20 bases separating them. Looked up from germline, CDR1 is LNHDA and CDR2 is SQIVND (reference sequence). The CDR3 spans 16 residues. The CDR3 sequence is CASSAQKTGRLDTQYF. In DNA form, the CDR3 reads TGTGCCAGTAGTGCCCAAAAGACCGGTCGTTTAGATACGCAGTATTTT.

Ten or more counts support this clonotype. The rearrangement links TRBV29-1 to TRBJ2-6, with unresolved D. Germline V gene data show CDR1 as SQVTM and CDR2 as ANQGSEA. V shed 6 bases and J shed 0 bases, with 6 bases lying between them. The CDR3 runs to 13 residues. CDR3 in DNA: TGCAGCGTCGACTTCTCTGGGGCCAACGTCCTGACTTTC. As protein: CSVDFSGANVLTF.

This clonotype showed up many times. CDR3 in DNA: TGTGCCAGCAGCTTCGGACAGTTGAACACTGAAGCTTTCTTT. This codes for CASSFGQLNTEAFF. This chain joins TRBV5-5 and TRBJ1-1; D possibly corresponds to TRBD1 (6 bases). V lost 2 bases and J 0 bases, leaving 8 bases between the germline ends. The CDR3 sequence is 14 residues long. From germline, CDR1 is SGHKS and CDR2 YYEKEE (reference sequence).

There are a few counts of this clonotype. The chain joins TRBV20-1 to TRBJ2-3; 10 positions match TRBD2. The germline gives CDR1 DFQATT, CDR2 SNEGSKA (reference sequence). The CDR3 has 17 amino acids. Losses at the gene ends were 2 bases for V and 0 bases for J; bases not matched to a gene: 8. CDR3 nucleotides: TGCAGTGCTAGACCCCCTAGCGGGAGACCCAGCACAGATACGCAGTATTTT. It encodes CSARPPSGRPSTDTQYF.

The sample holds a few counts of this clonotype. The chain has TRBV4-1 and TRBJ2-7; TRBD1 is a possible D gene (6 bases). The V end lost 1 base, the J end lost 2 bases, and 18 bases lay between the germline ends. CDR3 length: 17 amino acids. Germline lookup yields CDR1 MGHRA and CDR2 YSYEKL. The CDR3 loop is CASSQVPIGQLAYEQYF. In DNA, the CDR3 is TGCGCCAGCAGCCAAGTCCCTATAGGACAGCTAGCCTACGAGCAGTACTTC.

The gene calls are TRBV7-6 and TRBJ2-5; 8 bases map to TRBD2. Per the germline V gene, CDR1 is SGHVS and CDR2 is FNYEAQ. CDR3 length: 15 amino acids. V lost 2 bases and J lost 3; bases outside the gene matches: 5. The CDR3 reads CASSLSTSGKETQYF. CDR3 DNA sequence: TGTGCCAGCAGCTTATCAACTAGCGGAAAAGAGACCCAGTACTTC.

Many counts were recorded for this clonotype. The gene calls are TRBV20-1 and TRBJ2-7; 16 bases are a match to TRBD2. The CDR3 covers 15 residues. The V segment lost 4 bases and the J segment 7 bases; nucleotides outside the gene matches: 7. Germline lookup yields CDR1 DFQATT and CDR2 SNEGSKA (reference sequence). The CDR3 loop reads CSAIPGTSGRGEQYF. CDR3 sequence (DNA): TGCAGTGCTATCCCCGGGACTAGCGGGAGGGGTGAGCAGTACTTC.

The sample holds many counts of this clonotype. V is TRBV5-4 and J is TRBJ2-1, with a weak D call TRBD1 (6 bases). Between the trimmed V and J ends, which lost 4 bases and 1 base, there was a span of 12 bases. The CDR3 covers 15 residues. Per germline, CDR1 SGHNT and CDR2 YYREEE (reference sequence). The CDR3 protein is CASSQRDTSYNEQFF. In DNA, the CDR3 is TGTGCCAGCAGCCAACGGGACACTTCCTACAATGAGCAGTTCTTC.

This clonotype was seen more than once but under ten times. The CDR3 DNA reads TGTGCCAGCAGCTTAAGAGGCTCTGGCACAGATACGCAGTATTTT. It translates to CASSLRGSGTDTQYF. V gene TRBV7-9 combines with J gene TRBJ2-3; D is uncertain. Trimming cost V 2 bases and J 1 base, with 10 bases left between them. Germline V gene lookup returns CDR1 SEHNR and CDR2 FQNEAQ (reference sequence). This CDR3 has 15 amino acids.

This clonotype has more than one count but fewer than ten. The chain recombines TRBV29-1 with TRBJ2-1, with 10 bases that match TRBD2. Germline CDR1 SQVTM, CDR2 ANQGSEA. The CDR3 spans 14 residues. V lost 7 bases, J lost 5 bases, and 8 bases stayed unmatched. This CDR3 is CSALGLAEDNEQFF. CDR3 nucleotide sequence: TGCAGCGCTCTCGGACTAGCGGAAGACAATGAGCAGTTCTTC.

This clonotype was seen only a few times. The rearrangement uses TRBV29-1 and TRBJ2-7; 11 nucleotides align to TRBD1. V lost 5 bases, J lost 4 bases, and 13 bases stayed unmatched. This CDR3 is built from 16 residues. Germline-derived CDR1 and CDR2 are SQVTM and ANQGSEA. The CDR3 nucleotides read TGCAGCGTTCCTGCCTGGAGGACAGGGGGCGTGTACGAGCAGTACTTC. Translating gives CSVPAWRTGGVYEQYF.

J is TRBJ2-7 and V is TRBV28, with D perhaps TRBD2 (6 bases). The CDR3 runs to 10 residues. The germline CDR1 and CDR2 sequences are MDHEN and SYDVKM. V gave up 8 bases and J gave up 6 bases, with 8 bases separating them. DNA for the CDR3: TGTGCCAGCCAGGGAGGCGAGCAGTACTTC. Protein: CASQGGEQYF. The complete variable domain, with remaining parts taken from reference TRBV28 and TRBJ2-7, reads DVKVTQSSRYLVKRTGEKVFLECVQDMDHENMFWYRQDPGLGLRLIYFSYDVKMKEKGDIPEGYSVSREKKERFSLILESASTNQTSMYLCASQGGEQYFGPGTRLTVT.

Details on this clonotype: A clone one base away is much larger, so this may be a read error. CDR3 sequence: CASSYRETQYF. CDR3 sequence (DNA): TGTGCCAGCAGCTATAGGGAAACGCAGTATTTT. V is TRBV5-5 and J is TRBJ2-3; D remains ambiguous. The CDR3 consists of 11 residues. Per the germline V gene, CDR1 is SGHKS and CDR2 is YYEKEE (reference sequence). Trimming took 3 bases from V and 9 from J, leaving 8 bases between them. The entire variable domain, with the rest obtained from reference TRBV5-5 and TRBJ2-3, is as follows: DAGVTQSPTHLIKTRGQQVTLRCSPISGHKSVSWYQQVLGQGPQFIFQYYEKEERGRGNFPDRFSARQFPNYSSELNVNALLLGDSALYLCASSYRETQYFGPGTRLTVL.

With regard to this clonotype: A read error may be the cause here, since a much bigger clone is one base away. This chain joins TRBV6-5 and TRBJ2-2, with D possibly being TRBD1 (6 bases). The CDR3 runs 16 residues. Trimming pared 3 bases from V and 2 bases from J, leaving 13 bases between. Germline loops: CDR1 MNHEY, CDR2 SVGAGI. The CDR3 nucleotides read TGTGCCAGCAGTTATCCCGACAGGCTAAACACCGGGGAGCTGTTTTTT. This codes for CASSYPDRLNTGELFF.

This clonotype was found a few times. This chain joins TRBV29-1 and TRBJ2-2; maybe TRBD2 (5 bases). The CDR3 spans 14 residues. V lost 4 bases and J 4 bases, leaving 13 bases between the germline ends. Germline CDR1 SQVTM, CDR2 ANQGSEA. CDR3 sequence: CSVVGGSFTGELFF. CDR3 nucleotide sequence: TGCAGCGTTGTAGGTGGGAGTTTCACCGGGGAGCTGTTTTTT.

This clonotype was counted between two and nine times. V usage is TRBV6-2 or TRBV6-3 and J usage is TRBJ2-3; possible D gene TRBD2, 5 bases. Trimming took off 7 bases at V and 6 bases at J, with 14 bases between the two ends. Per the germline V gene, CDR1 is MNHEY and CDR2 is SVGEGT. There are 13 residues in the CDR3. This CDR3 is CASTDYQWDTQYF. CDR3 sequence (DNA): TGTGCCAGCACCGACTACCAATGGGATACGCAGTATTTT.

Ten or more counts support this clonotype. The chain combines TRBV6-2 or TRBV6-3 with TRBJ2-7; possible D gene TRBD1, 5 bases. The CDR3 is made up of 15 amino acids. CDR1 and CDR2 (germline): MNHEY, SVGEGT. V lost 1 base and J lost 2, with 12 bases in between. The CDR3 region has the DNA TGTGCCAGCAGTTACTTCAGGCAGGGTCCCTACGAGCAGTACTTC. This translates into CASSYFRQGPYEQYF.

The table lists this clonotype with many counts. CDR3 sequence (DNA): TGTGCCAGCAGTAATACCGGACAGGCGGCCCACGAGCAGTACTTC. It yields the protein CASSNTGQAAHEQYF. The V and J genes are TRBV6-6 and TRBJ2-7; 7 nucleotides align to TRBD1. This CDR3 has 15 amino acids. V was pared by 5 bases and J by 5 bases, with 12 bases of the junction left unmatched. Germline V gives CDR1 MNHNY, CDR2 SVGAGI (reference sequence).